Below, 29 T cell receptor beta chains from the same sample are listed, as sequenced in a study of cytomegalovirus exposure and HLA in healthy donors. Vbeta (60) and Jbeta (13) primers were used in the PCR. Sequencing was performed with immunoSEQ multiplex PCR; in TCRdb, only in-frame clones are kept and a portion is missing. Seen here are some 150,000 clones, approximately 85% observed once, and the top ten hold 9.5% to 12%. Sequencing used PBMCs. All receptors come from a man aged 45-65 years in good health and CMV-seropositive.

V is TRBV23-1 and J is TRBJ2-3, with 14 bases lining up with TRBD2. TRBV23-1 is designated an ORF whose function remains uncertain. The CDR3 consists of 17 residues. With V trimmed by 3 bases and J by 5 bases, 7 bases remained unmatched. CDR3 bases: TGCGCCAGCAGTCACCCGGGACTAGCGGGAGCATTAGATACGCAGTATTTT. Its translation: CASSHPGLAGALDTQYF.

The V gene is TRBV2, the J gene TRBJ1-1; 8 bases align to TRBD1. Unmatched junction bases numbered 1, after V lost 3 bases and J lost 4 bases. Germline V gene lookup returns CDR1 SNHLY and CDR2 FYNNEI. The CDR3 covers 13 residues. The CDR3 reads CASSEGQATEAFF. The CDR3 DNA follows: TGTGCCAGCAGTGAGGGACAGGCCACTGAAGCTTTCTTT.

This clone was counted only a few times. The chain couples TRBV29-1 to TRBJ2-1, with 12 bases matching TRBD2. CDR3 length: 18 amino acids. CDR1 is SQVTM and CDR2 is ANQGSEA in the germline V gene. V dropped 8 bases and J dropped 6; count of bases not matched to a gene: 20. Here the CDR3 reads CSPLGLISTSGRINEQFF. The DNA of the CDR3 is TGCAGCCCCCTTGGTCTTATTTCTACTAGCGGGAGGATCAATGAGCAGTTCTTC.

This clone was detected only a few times. V gene TRBV16 combines with J gene TRBJ2-7; a weak D match, TRBD1 (6 bases). Germline CDR1 is KGHSY and CDR2 is FQNENV. Trimming took 0 bases from V and 3 from J, leaving 15 bases between them. This CDR3 is built from 16 residues. CDR3 loop: CASSQSWGQGHYEQYF. The CDR3 DNA follows: TGTGCCAGCAGCCAATCTTGGGGGCAGGGGCACTACGAGCAGTACTTC.

This clone was counted between two and nine times. Other DNA sequences in this sample translate to the same CDR3. The chain couples TRBV9 to TRBJ2-7; D perhaps matches TRBD2 (5 bases). Germline assignment: CDR1 SGDLS and CDR2 YYNGEE. The CDR3 runs to 13 residues. V lost 4 bases, J lost 3 bases, and 11 bases lay in between. CDR3 amino acids: CASSPTGDYEQYF. The CDR3 DNA follows: TGTGCCAGCAGCCCCACCGGGGACTACGAGCAGTACTTC.

This clone was counted once. The CDR3 protein is CASSEESSGRDTQYF. CDR3 sequence (DNA): TGTGCCAGCAGTGAAGAGTCTAGCGGGCGAGATACGCAGTATTTT. V usage is TRBV6-4 and J usage is TRBJ2-3; TRBD2 matches 8 bases. The CDR3 spans 15 residues. Germline V CDR1 and CDR2: MRHNA, SNTAGT. The V segment lost 3 bases and the J segment 5 bases; nucleotides outside the gene matches: 7.

The chain uses TRBV7-3 and TRBJ2-5; 9 bases map to TRBD2. Trimming cost V 2 bases and J 5 bases; bases outside gene matches: 9. The CDR3 extends over 16 amino acids. Germline assignment: CDR1 SGHTA and CDR2 FQGTGA. The CDR3 spells CASSLGVAGVGETQYF. The CDR3 region has the DNA TGTGCCAGCAGCTTAGGGGTAGCGGGAGTGGGGGAGACCCAGTACTTC.

The chain is built from TRBV27 and TRBJ1-2; the D is unclear. The V end lost 6 bases, the J end lost 4 bases, and 12 bases lay between the germline ends. There are 13 residues in the CDR3. Germline CDR1 and CDR2: MNHEY and SMNVEV (reference sequence). CDR3 nucleotide sequence: TGTGCCAGCAGCCAGCGGAGGAGCTATGGCTACACCTTC. Amino acid sequence: CASSQRRSYGYTF.

The chain uses TRBV28 and TRBJ2-1, with 12 bases fitting TRBD2. Germline lookup yields CDR1 MDHEN and CDR2 SYDVKM. With 5 bases clipped from V and 3 bases from J, the junction kept 8 bases outside the gene matches. The CDR3 is made up of 17 amino acids. CDR3 sequence: CASSRLAGGDNYNEQFF. The CDR3 DNA is TGTGCCAGCAGTCGCCTAGCGGGGGGGGATAACTACAATGAGCAGTTCTTC.

This clone has a single count. The chain has TRBV6-5 and TRBJ1-1; a possible D gene is TRBD1 (5 bases). The CDR3 runs 13 residues. Germline values: CDR1 MNHEY, CDR2 SVGAGI. Trimming took off 5 bases at V and 3 bases at J, with 10 bases between the two ends. CDR3: CASSEQGDTEAFF. The CDR3 coding sequence is TGTGCCAGCAGTGAGCAGGGTGACACTGAAGCTTTCTTT.

This clone was seen a single time. This chain connects TRBV9 to TRBJ2-5, with a weak D call TRBD2 (6 bases). The CDR3 is 13 residues long. V shed 0 bases and J shed 5 bases, with 8 bases lying between them. Per germline, CDR1 SGDLS and CDR2 YYNGEE. The chain's CDR3 is CASSVDGSETQYF. CDR3 DNA: TGTGCCAGCAGCGTAGACGGGAGCGAGACCCAGTACTTC.

The V gene is TRBV7-6, the J gene TRBJ2-5; 9 nucleotides agree with TRBD2. In germline, CDR1 is SGHVS, CDR2 FNYEAQ. J was trimmed by 5 bases and V by 2 bases; bases with no gene match: 9. This CDR3 comprises 16 residues. The CDR3: CASSLPPGTSRETQYF. CDR3 DNA: TGTGCCAGCAGCTTACCCCCGGGGACTAGCAGGGAGACCCAGTACTTC.

This clone occurred a few times. The V gene is TRBV29-1, the J gene TRBJ2-7; 9 bases are a match to TRBD1. The V segment lost 4 bases and the J segment 7 bases; nucleotides outside the gene matches: 8. The CDR3 length is 13 residues. Germline V gene sequence: CDR1 SQVTM, CDR2 ANQGSEA. CDR3 amino acids: CSVGDTGGAEQYF. The CDR3 nucleotides are TGCAGCGTTGGGGATACAGGGGGCGCGGAGCAGTACTTC.

The chain carries TRBV30 and TRBJ1-1; D gene unclear. CDR1 and CDR2 from the germline V gene are GTSNPN and SVGIG (reference sequence). The CDR3 covers 13 residues. V lost 2 bases and J 1 base, leaving 8 bases between the germline ends. CDR3 loop: CAWSPQSNTEAFF. The DNA for the CDR3 is TGTGCCTGGAGTCCACAGTCGAACACTGAAGCTTTCTTT.

This chain links TRBV19 with TRBJ2-2, with a possible D match to TRBD1 (5 bases). Between the trimmed V and J ends, which lost 6 bases and 1 base, there was a span of 9 bases. The length of the CDR3 is 14 residues. The germline V gene has CDR1 LNHDA and CDR2 SQIVND (reference sequence). DNA of the CDR3: TGTGCCAGTAGCCTCAGGGAGAACACCGGGGAGCTGTTTTTT. Encoded protein: CASSLRENTGELFF.

The chain combines TRBV28 with TRBJ2-7; the match to TRBD1 covers 8 bases. After removal of 2 bases from V and 2 bases from J, the junction contained 2 bases not matched to a gene. Germline V lookup: CDR1 MDHEN, CDR2 SYDVKM. This CDR3 spans 14 amino acids. CDR3 protein: CASSLRTGTYEQYF. The CDR3 DNA is TGTGCCAGCAGTTTAAGGACAGGGACCTACGAGCAGTACTTC.

V and J are TRBV19 and TRBJ1-5; D uncertain. V was clipped by 3 bases and J by 2 bases, with 14 bases between them. The CDR3 is 16 residues long. Germline-derived CDR1 and CDR2 are LNHDA and SQIVND (reference sequence). The CDR3 spells CASSIANSVGNQPQHF. CDR3 in DNA: TGTGCCAGTAGTATCGCCAATAGTGTTGGCAATCAGCCCCAGCATTTT.

The V gene is TRBV5-4, the J gene TRBJ1-2; D is unresolved. Germline V gene data show CDR1 as SGHNT and CDR2 as YYREEE (reference sequence). Trimming took off 4 bases at V and 2 bases at J, with 6 bases between the two ends. This CDR3 region has 12 residues. The CDR3 region has the DNA TGTGCCAGCAGCCCGTCGAACTATGGCTACACCTTC. The encoded protein is CASSPSNYGYTF. Using reference TRBV5-4 and TRBJ1-2 for the parts outside the CDR3, the full variable domain is ETGVTQSPTHLIKTRGQQVTLRCSSQSGHNTVSWYQQALGQGPQFIFQYYREEENGRGNFPPRFSGLQFPNYSSELNVNALELDDSALYLCASSPSNYGYTFGSGTRLTVV.

The J gene is TRBJ1-5, the V gene TRBV28, with TRBD1 as a possible D gene (6 bases). Germline V CDR1 and CDR2: MDHEN, SYDVKM. This CDR3 is built from 15 residues. The V gene lost 6 bases and the J gene lost 7 bases, with 19 bases spanning the gap. The CDR3 sequence is CASSQGRGGRQPQHF. DNA for the CDR3: TGTGCCAGCAGCCAGGGTAGGGGGGGACGGCAGCCCCAGCATTTT.

This sequence joins TRBV5-4 and TRBJ1-2, with a possible D match to TRBD1 (5 bases). This CDR3 contains 13 residues. CDR1 and CDR2 from the germline V gene are SGHNT and YYREEE (reference sequence). V was cut by 4 bases and J by 12 bases, with 19 bases left in between. CDR3 sequence: CASSVGDLRRDTF. The DNA of the CDR3 is TGTGCCAGCAGCGTGGGGGACTTGAGGCGAGACACCTTC.

This sequence joins TRBV6-4 and TRBJ2-3; 13 bases are shared with TRBD2. CDR3 size: 16 residues. The germline V gene encodes CDR1 MRHNA and CDR2 SNTAGT. V shed 2 bases, J shed 2 bases, and the junction held 1 base outside the gene matches. The CDR3 coding sequence is TGTGCCAGCAGTGACGGACTAGCGGGAGACACAGATACGCAGTATTTT. It encodes CASSDGLAGDTDTQYF.

The J gene is TRBJ1-2, the V gene TRBV6-6, with TRBD1 identical over 7 bases. This CDR3 contains 14 residues. CDR1 is MNHNY, CDR2 SVGAGI, per germline (reference sequence). The V gene end was trimmed by 7 bases and the J gene end by 4 bases; junction bases not matched to a gene: 9. The CDR3 nucleotides read TGTGCCAGCATCCAGACAGGGAAGAGCTATGGCTACACCTTC. It codes for CASIQTGKSYGYTF.

The J gene is TRBJ2-3, the V gene TRBV9, with D possibly matching TRBD1 (6 bases). The CDR3 extends over 15 amino acids. Trimming cost V 4 bases and J 5 bases, with 17 bases left between them. The germline CDR1 and CDR2 sequences are SGDLS and YYNGEE. DNA for the CDR3: TGTGCCAGCAGCCTCTTGGGCCAGGGGATAGATACGCAGTATTTT. It codes for CASSLLGQGIDTQYF.

The rearrangement uses TRBV28 and TRBJ2-7; 7 bases agree with TRBD2. In germline, CDR1 is MDHEN, CDR2 SYDVKM. J lost 4 bases, V lost 5 bases, and 11 bases had no gene match. This CDR3 is built from 15 residues. CDR3 in amino acids: CASSPHTGGNYEQYF. The CDR3 DNA sequence: TGTGCCAGCAGTCCACACACGGGGGGTAATTACGAGCAGTACTTC. The entire variable domain, with the rest obtained from reference TRBV28 and TRBJ2-7, is as follows: DVKVTQSSRYLVKRTGEKVFLECVQDMDHENMFWYRQDPGLGLRLIYFSYDVKMKEKGDIPEGYSVSREKKERFSLILESASTNQTSMYLCASSPHTGGNYEQYFGPGTRLTVT.

As concerns this clone: The identical CDR3 is also encoded by other nucleotide sequences in the sample. The chain is built from TRBV27 and TRBJ2-1; D possibly corresponds to TRBD2 (5 bases). The CDR3 contains 15 residues. Between the trimmed V and J ends, which lost 2 bases and 6 bases, there was a span of 14 bases. Germline V gives CDR1 MNHEY, CDR2 SMNVEV (reference sequence). The CDR3 bases are TGTGCCAGCAGTTTACGAGGGATGGGTCGCAATGAGCAGTTCTTC. This gives the protein CASSLRGMGRNEQFF.

The V call is TRBV7-2, the J call TRBJ1-6, with a possible D match to TRBD1 (5 bases). Per the germline V gene, CDR1 is SGHTA and CDR2 is FQGNSA. V was trimmed by 3 bases and J by 10 bases, leaving 10 bases between them. The CDR3 runs 13 residues. CDR3 protein: CASSLVGGSPLHF. The CDR3 DNA is TGTGCCAGCAGCTTGGTGGGGGGATCACCCCTCCACTTT.

This rearrangement joins TRBV6-1 to TRBJ1-5; maybe TRBD1 (5 bases). From germline, CDR1 is MNHNS and CDR2 SASEGT. This CDR3 spans 14 amino acids. The V end lost 6 bases, the J end lost 0 bases, and 9 bases lay between the germline ends. For the CDR3, the DNA is TGTGCCAGCAGACCTACAGGTAGCAATCAGCCCCAGCATTTT. Protein sequence: CASRPTGSNQPQHF.

The rearrangement links TRBV6-4 to TRBJ2-2; 11 positions agree with TRBD2. The germline V gene has CDR1 MRHNA and CDR2 SNTAGT. The V and J ends lost 5 bases and 7 bases, in that order; junction bases with no gene match: 6. This CDR3 spans 15 amino acids. For the CDR3, the DNA is TGTGCCAGCAGTCCGACTAGCGGGGTTGGCGGGGAGCTGTTTTTT. It codes for CASSPTSGVGGELFF.

Here the CDR3 reads CASSEGLETMTQYF. The CDR3 DNA reads TGCGCCAGCAGCGAGGGACTAGAAACGATGACGCAGTATTTT. V gene TRBV5-1 combines with J gene TRBJ2-3, with 8 positions matching TRBD2. The CDR3 sequence is 14 residues long. Trimming took 4 bases from V and 9 from J; bases not matched to a gene: 10. Germline lookup yields CDR1 SGHRS and CDR2 YFSETQ. Looking up the rest from reference TRBV5-1 and TRBJ2-3 gives the full variable domain: KAGVTQTPRYLIKTRGQQVTLSCSPISGHRSVSWYQQTPGQGLQFLFEYFSETQRNKGNFPGRFSGRQFSNSRSEMNVSTLELGDSALYLCASSEGLETMTQYFGPGTRLTVL.